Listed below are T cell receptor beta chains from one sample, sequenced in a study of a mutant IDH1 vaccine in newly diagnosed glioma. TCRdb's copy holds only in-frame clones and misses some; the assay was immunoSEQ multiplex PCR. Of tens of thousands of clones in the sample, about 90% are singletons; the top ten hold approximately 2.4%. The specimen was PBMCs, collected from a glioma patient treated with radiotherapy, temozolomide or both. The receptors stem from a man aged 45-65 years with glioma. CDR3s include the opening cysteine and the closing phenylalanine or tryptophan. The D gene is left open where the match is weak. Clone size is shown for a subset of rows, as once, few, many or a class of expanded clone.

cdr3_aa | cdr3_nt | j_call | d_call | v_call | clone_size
CASSIKAPQETQYF | TGCGCCAGCAGCATAAAGGCCCCACAAGAGACCCAGTACTTC | TRBJ2-5 | . | TRBV5-1 | once
CASSPRGQANTEAFF | TGTGCCAGCAGCCCGCGGGGACAGGCGAACACTGAAGCTTTCTTT | TRBJ1-1 | TRBD1 | TRBV7-9 | .
CASSWAGDQPQHF | TGTGCCAGTAGTTGGGCAGGGGATCAGCCCCAGCATTTT | TRBJ1-5 | . | TRBV19 | .
CASSVAGGVTTDTQYF | TGTGCCAGCAGCGTAGCAGGGGGGGTGACCACAGATACGCAGTATTTT | TRBJ2-3 | . | TRBV9 | .
CASSQSLTDGYTF | TGCGCCAGCAGCCAGAGCCTGACAGATGGCTACACCTTC | TRBJ1-2 | . | TRBV4-1 | .
CASSVNRAYGYTF | TGTGCCAGCAGTGTGAACAGGGCATATGGCTACACCTTC | TRBJ1-2 | . | TRBV2 | once
CASSRTGSYEQYF | TGTGCCAGCAGCCGGACAGGGTCCTACGAGCAGTACTTC | TRBJ2-7 | TRBD1 | TRBV7-3 | .
CAWSVTEISSGNTIYF | TGTGCCTGGAGTGTTACAGAGATTAGCTCTGGAAACACCATATATTTT | TRBJ1-3 | . | TRBV30 | .
CASSFRQGGGNTIYF | TGTGCCAGCTCCTTCCGACAGGGAGGTGGAAACACCATATATTTT | TRBJ1-3 | TRBD1 | TRBV18 | .
CASSLQGAFSTDTQYF | TGTGCCAGCAGTTTGCAGGGGGCATTTAGCACAGATACGCAGTATTTT | TRBJ2-3 | TRBD1 | TRBV7-9 | .
CASSLEGTRNTEAFF | TGTGCCAGCAGCTTAGAGGGTACAAGGAACACTGAAGCTTTCTTT | TRBJ1-1 | . | TRBV7-9 | .
CASNKRGFNNEQYF | TGTGCCAGCAATAAGCGGGGATTTAATAACGAGCAGTACTTC | TRBJ2-7 | TRBD2 | TRBV27 | .
CASSFSLGANTEAFF | TGTGCCAGCAGCTTTTCGTTAGGGGCCAACACTGAAGCTTTCTTT | TRBJ1-1 | . | TRBV7-9 | .
CASSLRSGYQPQHF | TGTGCCAGCAGTTTAAGGTCAGGGTATCAGCCCCAGCATTTT | TRBJ1-5 | . | TRBV27 | .
CASSLGIGAWAEAFF | TGTGCCAGCAGCTTGGGGATCGGGGCATGGGCTGAAGCTTTCTTT | TRBJ1-1 | . | TRBV5-6 | .
CAVTSLAGAAEQYF | TGCGCCGTAACTAGCCTAGCGGGGGCCGCCGAGCAGTACTTC | TRBJ2-7 | TRBD2 | TRBV10-2 | .
CASRKQYSGSRQETQYF | TGTGCCAGCAGAAAACAATATAGCGGGAGCCGCCAAGAGACCCAGTACTTC | TRBJ2-5 | TRBD2 | TRBV5-4 | .
CASSPLAGGVDEQFF | TGTGCCAGCAGCCCCTTAGCGGGAGGAGTCGATGAGCAGTTCTTC | TRBJ2-1 | TRBD2 | TRBV6-6 | .
CASSGFGGHNEKLFF | TGTGCCAGCAGTGGCTTTGGGGGACATAATGAAAAACTGTTTTTT | TRBJ1-4 | . | TRBV2 | .
CASSSEIVRSNTEAFF | TGTGCCAGCAGCTCGGAAATAGTCAGGAGTAACACTGAAGCTTTCTTT | TRBJ1-1 | . | TRBV5-4 | .
CASSEGGGYLYEQYF | TGTGCCAGCAGTGAGGGGGGGGGATATCTTTACGAGCAGTACTTC | TRBJ2-7 | TRBD2 | TRBV25-1 | few
CASSFSGRAYEQYF | TGTGCCAGCAGTTTTAGCGGGAGGGCATACGAGCAGTACTTC | TRBJ2-7 | TRBD2 | TRBV28 | once
CSGDTGGGYGYTF | TGCAGCGGGGATACAGGGGGCGGGTATGGCTACACCTTC | TRBJ1-2 | TRBD1 | TRBV29-1 | .
CASSSTGLAAYEQYF | TGTGCCAGCAGTTCAACGGGACTAGCGGCCTACGAGCAGTACTTC | TRBJ2-7 | TRBD2 | TRBV6-5 | .
CASSLATGINTEAFF | TGTGCCAGCAGCTTAGCGACAGGGATCAACACTGAAGCTTTCTTT | TRBJ1-1 | TRBD1 | TRBV7-2 | few
CASRTTVPGSNQPQHF | TGTGCCAGCAGAACTACAGTTCCGGGCAGCAATCAGCCCCAGCATTTT | TRBJ1-5 | . | TRBV27 | .
CASSGHTGYEQYF | TGTGCCAGCAGTGGACATACAGGTTACGAGCAGTACTTC | TRBJ2-7 | . | TRBV6-1 | .
CSVEKAGPRTDTQYF | TGCAGCGTTGAGAAGGCAGGGCCAAGGACAGATACGCAGTATTTT | TRBJ2-3 | . | TRBV29-1 | .
CASSVGSGGVRETQYF | TGTGCCAGCAGTGTTGGTAGCGGGGGGGTTAGGGAGACCCAGTACTTC | TRBJ2-5 | TRBD2 | TRBV2 | once
CASSLGSGEKLFF | TGTGCCAGCAGTTTAGGGAGTGGTGAAAAACTGTTTTTT | TRBJ1-4 | . | TRBV27 | .
CASTPPGTIYNEQFF | TGTGCCAGCACCCCCCCCGGGACCATATACAATGAGCAGTTCTTC | TRBJ2-1 | . | TRBV14 | .
CASSSPGEGGNQPQHF | TGTGCCAGCAGTTCCCCAGGGGAAGGGGGCAATCAGCCCCAGCATTTT | TRBJ1-5 | . | TRBV28 | .
CATSTKVNQPQHF | TGTGCCACCAGCACGAAGGTCAATCAGCCCCAGCATTTT | TRBJ1-5 | . | TRBV15 | .
CSVAGTGFIETQYF | TGCAGCGTTGCCGGGACAGGGTTTATCGAGACCCAGTACTTC | TRBJ2-5 | TRBD1 | TRBV29-1 | .
CASTKAGTGVNEQFF | TGTGCCAGCACCAAGGCCGGGACAGGGGTAAATGAGCAGTTCTTC | TRBJ2-1 | TRBD1 | TRBV6-6 | once
CASSLRGQGGVAFF | TGTGCCAGCAGTTTACGAGGACAGGGCGGTGTAGCTTTCTTT | TRBJ1-1 | TRBD1 | TRBV6-5 | .
CASSAPGHNEQFF | TGTGCCAGTAGTGCCCCGGGACATAATGAGCAGTTCTTC | TRBJ2-1 | . | TRBV19 | .
CASSAGGRVGTEAFF | TGTGCCAGCAGCGCCGGGGGCAGGGTCGGCACTGAAGCTTTCTTT | TRBJ1-1 | . | TRBV9 | few
CASSPEPLYGYTF | TGTGCCAGCAGCCCAGAGCCCTTATATGGCTACACCTTC | TRBJ1-2 | . | TRBV11-2 | .
CASSSRDRGYTEAFF | TGTGCCAGCAGCTCCCGGGACAGGGGGTACACTGAAGCTTTCTTT | TRBJ1-1 | TRBD1 | TRBV7-6 | .
CASSVGGRAGEGYTF | TGTGCCAGCAGCGTAGGAGGAAGGGCAGGGGAAGGCTACACCTTC | TRBJ1-2 | . | TRBV9 | .
CASSYGVARDKAEQYF | TGTGCCAGCAGTTACGGGGTCGCCAGGGATAAGGCCGAGCAGTACTTC | TRBJ2-7 | . | TRBV6-5 | once
CASSYVEQFF | TGTGCCAGCAGCTACGTGGAGCAGTTCTTC | TRBJ2-1 | . | TRBV7-2 | once
CASSQGVRAGGPGTDTQYF | TGCGCCAGCAGCCAAGGGGTGAGAGCGGGGGGGCCGGGCACAGATACGCAGTATTTT | TRBJ2-3 | TRBD2 | TRBV4-3 | .
CASSLGGTTGELFF | TGTGCCAGCAGCTTGGGTGGGACCACCGGGGAGCTGTTTTTT | TRBJ2-2 | . | TRBV5-4 | .
CASSQGTVDTGELFF | TGTGCCAGCAGTCAGGGGACAGTAGACACCGGGGAGCTGTTTTTT | TRBJ2-2 | TRBD1 | TRBV6-5 | .
CASSSGTSGLLAKNIQYF | TGCGCCAGCAGCTCCGGGACTAGCGGTCTTCTAGCCAAAAACATTCAGTACTTC | TRBJ2-4 | TRBD2 | TRBV5-1 | .
CASTEEGPQHF | TGCGCCAGCACCGAAGAGGGCCCCCAGCATTTT | TRBJ1-5 | . | TRBV10-1 | few
CASSFGQIDGYEQYF | TGTGCCAGCAGCTTCGGACAAATCGACGGGTACGAGCAGTACTTC | TRBJ2-7 | . | TRBV7-9 | .
CASSSGQGSYYEQYF | TGCGCCAGCAGCTCGGGACAGGGTAGCTACTACGAGCAGTACTTC | TRBJ2-7 | TRBD1 | TRBV5-1 | .
CASSHLDGRNYGYTF | TGTGCCAGCAGCCACCTGGACGGGCGTAACTATGGCTACACCTTC | TRBJ1-2 | . | TRBV4-2 | .
CASSYTHTGTGKFFF | TGTGCCAGCAGTTACACACATACCGGGACAGGTAAATTTTTCTTT | TRBJ1-1 | TRBD1 | TRBV6-6 | .
CASIGRGHNEQFF | TGTGCCAGCATTGGGCGGGGACACAATGAGCAGTTCTTC | TRBJ2-1 | . | TRBV2 | .
CASSEQRRSNQPQHF | TGTGCCAGTAGTGAACAGAGACGAAGCAATCAGCCCCAGCATTTT | TRBJ1-5 | . | TRBV19 | .
CASSLLGGSSYNEQFF | TGTGCCAGCAGTTTATTGGGCGGGAGCTCCTACAATGAGCAGTTCTTC | TRBJ2-1 | TRBD2 | TRBV28 | .